These 20 T cell receptor beta chains share one sample of origin, sequenced in a study of PD-L1 blockade in urothelial cancer. TCRdb keeps only in-frame clones here, not all; method: immunoSEQ multiplex PCR. The sample has 90,000 to 120,000 clones, 91% seen once. Sequenced here: PBMCs, sampled around atezolizumab (anti-PD-L1) treatment. All receptors derive from a woman of 80 years or more with urothelial cancer.

This chain's CDR3 is CASSTRGQGNAEAFF. The CDR3 DNA sequence: TGCGCCAGCAGCACCCGCGGACAGGGAAACGCTGAAGCTTTCTTT. This chain links TRBV5-1 with TRBJ1-1; 8 nucleotides match TRBD1. V was pared by 4 bases and J by 6 bases, with 11 bases of the junction left unmatched. This CDR3 contains 15 residues. The V gene's germline CDR1 is SGHRS and CDR2 YFSETQ. The variable domain in full, with the rest retrieved from reference TRBV5-1 and TRBJ1-1, is KAGVTQTPRYLIKTRGQQVTLSCSPISGHRSVSWYQQTPGQGLQFLFEYFSETQRNKGNFPGRFSGRQFSNSRSEMNVSTLELGDSALYLCASSTRGQGNAEAFFGQGTRLTVV.

The chain links TRBV7-9 to TRBJ2-4; 7 positions agree with TRBD1. The J segment lost 1 base and the V segment lost 5 bases, leaving 5 bases of the junction unmatched. This CDR3 has 15 residues. Per the germline V gene, CDR1 is SEHNR and CDR2 is FQNEAQ (reference sequence). Written as DNA, the CDR3 is TGTGCCAGCAGCGCCCTGACAGGGGCCAAAAACATTCAGTACTTC. It translates to CASSALTGAKNIQYF.

The chain employs TRBV30 and TRBJ2-2; 12 nucleotides line up with TRBD2. The germline V gene encodes CDR1 GTSNPN and CDR2 SVGIG (reference sequence). Trimming removed 3 bases from V and 5 bases from J; junction bases left unmatched: 7. CDR3 size: 16 residues. The CDR3 loop reads CAWRGVGTSGTGELFF. CDR3 nucleotides: TGTGCCTGGAGAGGGGTTGGGACTAGCGGGACCGGGGAGCTGTTTTTT.

This clone occurred once. This rearrangement joins TRBV2 to TRBJ2-3; D might be TRBD1 (6 bases). V was cut by 6 bases and J by 3 bases, with 13 bases left in between. The length of the CDR3 is 14 residues. Germline assignment: CDR1 SNHLY and CDR2 FYNNEI. The CDR3 DNA reads TGTGCCAGCAGGGACGACAGGTCGACAGATACGCAGTATTTT. Its protein is CASRDDRSTDTQYF. Drawing the rest from reference TRBV2 and TRBJ2-3, the complete variable domain is EPEVTQTPSHQVTQMGQEVILRCVPISNHLYFYWYRQILGQKVEFLVSFYNNEISEKSEIFDDQFSVERPDGSNFTLKIRSTKLEDSAMYFCASRDDRSTDTQYFGPGTRLTVL.

CDR3 in amino acids: CASSKTGSSGNTIYF. The CDR3, as DNA: TGTGCCAGTAGCAAAACAGGCAGCTCTGGAAACACCATATATTTT. The V call is TRBV19, the J call TRBJ1-3; maybe TRBD1 (5 bases). The V end was cut by 6 bases, the J end by 0 bases, with 12 bases between. CDR1 is LNHDA, CDR2 SQIVND, per germline (reference sequence). This CDR3 is built from 15 residues.

V usage is TRBV28 and J usage is TRBJ1-1, with 10 bases fitting TRBD1. The germline gives CDR1 MDHEN, CDR2 SYDVKM. The CDR3 has 15 amino acids. V shed 10 bases, J shed 7 bases, and the junction held 15 bases outside the gene matches. The CDR3 nucleotides are TGTGCCACCGCTAACTCCCGGACAGGGGGAATTGAAGCTTTCTTT. Residues: CATANSRTGGIEAFF.

This chain uses TRBV28 with TRBJ1-1; the D is unclear. The length of the CDR3 is 12 residues. Germline V gene sequence: CDR1 MDHEN, CDR2 SYDVKM. V was cut by 1 base and J by 7 bases, with 7 bases left in between. The CDR3 coding sequence is TGTGCCAGCAGTTTATTAGTGAGTGAAGCTTTCTTT. As protein: CASSLLVSEAFF.

This chain links TRBV5-1 with TRBJ1-2; 10 bases are a match to TRBD1. This CDR3 region has 16 residues. CDR1 and CDR2 (germline): SGHRS, YFSETQ. V shed 0 bases, J shed 8 bases, and the junction held 10 bases outside the gene matches. The DNA of the CDR3 is TGCGCCAGCAGCTTGGCCGGGACAGGGGTGGGTAGCGGCTACACCTTC. It yields the protein CASSLAGTGVGSGYTF.

The chain has TRBV27 and TRBJ2-7, with TRBD2 matching over 9 bases. The CDR3 loop spans 17 amino acids. J lost 1 base, V lost 5 bases, and 12 bases had no gene match. In germline, CDR1 is MNHEY, CDR2 SMNVEV (reference sequence). In DNA, the CDR3 is TGTGCCAGCAGTCCGCTTATGGGACTAGCTGGATCCTACGAGCAGTACTTC. Protein sequence: CASSPLMGLAGSYEQYF.

This clone was recorded only once. V is TRBV25-1 and J is TRBJ1-1; perhaps TRBD1 as D (6 bases). The CDR3 sequence is 12 residues long. CDR1 and CDR2 from the germline V gene are MGHDK and SYGVNS. Trimming removed 11 bases at V and 0 bases at J, with 10 bases between. The CDR3 spells CASTGLNTEAFF. The CDR3 DNA reads TGTGCCTCAACAGGGTTGAACACTGAAGCTTTCTTT.

This clone showed up just a few times. V usage is TRBV27 and J usage is TRBJ1-5, with D unresolved. V dropped 2 bases and J dropped 3 bases, with 8 bases sitting between them. This CDR3 contains 14 residues. Germline CDR1 is MNHEY and CDR2 is SMNVEV (reference sequence). CDR3 nucleotide sequence: TGTGCCAGCAGTTTAGAGGGCACCAATCAGCCCCAGCATTTT. Protein product: CASSLEGTNQPQHF.

The chain has TRBV11-2 and TRBJ2-5, with TRBD1 identical over 8 bases. This CDR3 is 16 amino acids long. Germline CDR1 reads SGHAT; CDR2 reads FQNNGV. With 7 bases clipped from V and 5 bases from J, the junction kept 15 bases outside the gene matches. The CDR3, as DNA: TGTGCCAGCACCACGTCTTGGACAGGGAGGACGGAGACCCAGTACTTC. Its translation is CASTTSWTGRTETQYF.

The rearrangement links TRBV7-2 to TRBJ2-1, with 9 bases fitting TRBD2. The junction had 7 bases not matched to a gene; V was cut back by 6 bases and J by 4 bases. The germline V gene encodes CDR1 SGHTA and CDR2 FQGNSA. CDR3 length: 15 residues. In DNA, the CDR3 is TGTGCCAGCAGGCTATCTAGCGGGATATACAATGAGCAGTTCTTC. Translating gives CASRLSSGIYNEQFF.

V and J are TRBV2 and TRBJ2-7, with TRBD1 as a possible D gene (5 bases). CDR3 length equals 13 residues. The germline V gene has CDR1 SNHLY and CDR2 FYNNEI. V lost 8 bases and J 3 bases, leaving 14 bases between the germline ends. The CDR3 sequence is CASVQDRDYEQYF. As DNA, the CDR3 is TGTGCCAGCGTCCAAGACAGAGACTACGAGCAGTACTTC.

V gene TRBV4-2 combines with J gene TRBJ1-1; tentatively, D is TRBD1 (5 bases). Trimming took 0 bases from V and 0 from J, leaving 5 bases between them. Germline CDR1 reads LGHNA; CDR2 reads YNFKEQ. The CDR3 sequence is 14 residues long. The CDR3 here is CASSQDRVNTEAFF. The CDR3 nucleotides read TGTGCCAGCAGCCAAGACAGGGTGAACACTGAAGCTTTCTTT.

This clone was picked up one time. The V gene is TRBV10-2, the J gene TRBJ2-2; D is unresolved. V was clipped by 10 bases and J by 7 bases, with 16 bases between them. The CDR3 length is 13 residues. Looked up from germline, CDR1 is WSHSY and CDR2 is SAAADI. CDR3 bases: TGCGCCATCCCGACCAGAGACTTCGGGGAGCTGTTTTTT. It yields the protein CAIPTRDFGELFF.

CDR3 region: CATQTGARVGYTF. The CDR3 bases are TGTGCCACCCAAACAGGAGCTCGCGTTGGCTACACCTTC. The rearrangement uses TRBV6-1 and TRBJ1-2; D is perhaps TRBD1 (5 bases). Trimming stripped 10 bases from V and 7 bases from J, with 19 bases between. This CDR3 has 13 amino acids. Germline CDR1 reads MNHNS; CDR2 reads SASEGT.

The rearrangement links TRBV7-2 to TRBJ2-7; 9 bases are a match to TRBD1. Per germline, CDR1 SGHTA and CDR2 FQGNSA. This CDR3 has 16 residues. With 5 bases clipped from V and 7 bases from J, the junction kept 15 bases outside the gene matches. Here the CDR3 DNA reads TGTGCCAGCAGCCCGTGGCCCCCGGGACAGGGTGGAGAGCAGTACTTC. It codes for CASSPWPPGQGGEQYF.

This chain links TRBV10-1 with TRBJ2-5, with TRBD1 matching 11 bases. Germline values: CDR1 WNHNN, CDR2 SYGVQD (reference sequence). The CDR3 covers 14 residues. Trimming removed 6 bases from V and 4 bases from J; junction bases left unmatched: 4. CDR3 region: CASSQDRGRETQYF. In DNA form, the CDR3 reads TGCGCCAGCAGCCAGGACAGGGGGCGAGAGACCCAGTACTTC.

J is TRBJ2-1 and V is TRBV11-3; D remains ambiguous. CDR1 and CDR2 from the germline V gene are SGHNT and YENEEA. This CDR3 comprises 13 residues. V dropped 3 bases and J dropped 5 bases, with 8 bases sitting between them. DNA for the CDR3: TGTGCCAGCAGCTTGGCCTTGGACAATGAGCAGTTCTTC. The encoded protein is CASSLALDNEQFF.